This record looks at one TCR beta chain sequence and its context. Its antigen is unidentified. The sample carries other DNA sequences with the same CDR3. The data stem from a study of shared clonotypes between healthy human individuals. General study points: The study found roughly 5% of naive CD4 clonotypes shared across a handful of donors.

Germline values: CDR1 SGHRS, CDR2 YFSETQ. Trimming removed 0 bases from V and 7 bases from J, with 13 bases in between. This CDR3 spans 14 amino acids. Execution of the assay was at deep level. TCRdb keeps only in-frame clones here, not all; method: immunoSEQ multiplex PCR. The data hold 2 million to 2.5 million clones, with more than 85% observed a single time. The chain is built from TRBV5-1 and TRBJ1-1; no definite D call. This sequence was found in a man aged 18 to 35 in good health. Some clones in this sample may be carry-over from other donors' samples. The specimen was naive CD4+ T cells from PBMCs. The subset here: CD45RA+ positively selected. The CDR3 DNA is TGCGCCAGCAGCTTGGCGCTCGTAGAAGGTGAAGCTTTCTTT. Translation gives CASSLALVEGEAFF.